The next 17 T cell receptor beta chains were all read from a single sample in a study of blood T cell repertoires in COVID-19. The data were produced by immunoSEQ multiplex PCR, yet TCRdb's version contains in-frame clones alone and is incomplete. The data contain under 350,000 clones, around 90% of them seen just once; the ten biggest clones take up 1.5% to 2%. Sequencing was done on a sample of PBMCs or T cells enriched from blood (not recorded which). The receptors come from a woman aged 40 to 49 who had recovered from COVID-19.

V usage is TRBV7-9 and J usage is TRBJ2-5, with D possibly TRBD2 on 7 matching bases. Between the trimmed V and J ends, which lost 1 base and 5 bases, there was a span of 11 bases. This CDR3 is built from 14 residues. Germline loops: CDR1 SEHNR, CDR2 FQNEAQ (reference sequence). CDR3 sequence (DNA): TGTGCCAGCAGCTTAGGAGGGAGGGGGGAGACCCAGTACTTC. Its translation is CASSLGGRGETQYF. Filled out from reference TRBV7-9 and TRBJ2-5, the complete variable domain reads DTGVSQNPRHKITKRGQNVTFRCDPISEHNRLYWYRQTLGQGPEFLTYFQNEAQLEKSRLLSDRFSAERPKGSFSTLEIQRTEQGDSAMYLCASSLGGRGETQYFGPGTRLLVL.

The chain joins TRBV19 to TRBJ1-5; 10 positions match TRBD1. The V gene's germline CDR1 is LNHDA and CDR2 SQIVND (reference sequence). This CDR3 comprises 15 residues. The ends lost 9 bases at V and 4 bases at J; junction bases unmatched: 9. CDR3 amino acids: CASRLDRGPNQPQHF. The CDR3 DNA is TGTGCCAGCAGATTAGACAGGGGGCCGAATCAGCCCCAGCATTTT.

The chain is built from TRBV4-3 and TRBJ2-3, with a possible D match to TRBD2 (6 bases). CDR1 and CDR2 (germline): LGHNA, YSLEER. Trimming pared 5 bases from V and 3 bases from J, leaving 12 bases between. The CDR3 contains 14 residues. CDR3 region: CASSSGGVTDTQYF. CDR3 bases: TGCGCCAGCAGCAGTGGAGGGGTAACAGATACGCAGTATTTT.

The gene calls are TRBV6-2 or TRBV6-3 and TRBJ2-7; possibly TRBD2 for D (5 bases). CDR1 and CDR2 (germline): MNHEY, SVGEGT. The CDR3 extends over 15 amino acids. With 4 bases removed from V and 3 bases from J, the gap between germline ends came to 16 bases. The DNA for the CDR3 is TGTGCCAGCAGTTTACGACTATATCCCCACTACGAGCAGTACTTC. This sequence encodes CASSLRLYPHYEQYF.

V is TRBV30 and J is TRBJ2-7; no clear D gene. Germline lookup yields CDR1 GTSNPN and CDR2 SVGIG (reference sequence). The CDR3 has 18 amino acids. Trimming cost V 4 bases and J 5 bases, with 30 bases left between them. CDR3 residues: CAWNGRNSGWMSLDEQYF. In DNA, the CDR3 is TGTGCCTGGAACGGCAGGAACTCAGGTTGGATGTCCCTGGACGAGCAGTACTTC.

V and J are TRBV10-3 and TRBJ1-2; TRBD1 agrees at 7 bases. Germline values: CDR1 ENHRY, CDR2 SYGVKD. The J segment lost 2 bases and the V segment lost 0 bases, leaving 3 bases of the junction unmatched. The CDR3 extends over 15 amino acids. CDR3 nucleotides: TGTGCCATCAGTGAGTCGGCGGGACAGAACTATGGCTACACCTTC. It specifies CAISESAGQNYGYTF.

The chain couples TRBV5-1 to TRBJ1-4; D is perhaps TRBD1 (5 bases). Trimming pared 4 bases from V and 0 bases from J, leaving 7 bases between. Per germline, CDR1 SGHRS and CDR2 YFSETQ. There are 14 residues in the CDR3. The CDR3 spells CASSETATNEKLFF. CDR3 bases: TGCGCCAGCAGCGAGACAGCAACTAATGAAAAACTGTTTTTT.

This clone showed up just a few times. J is TRBJ1-1 and V is TRBV27; no firm D call. CDR3 length: 14 residues. V was pared by 2 bases and J by 0 bases, with 7 bases between. The germline V gene has CDR1 MNHEY and CDR2 SMNVEV (reference sequence). As DNA, the CDR3 is TGTGCCAGCAGTTTAGGAGGGCTGAACACTGAAGCTTTCTTT. As protein: CASSLGGLNTEAFF.

This rearrangement joins TRBV29-1 to TRBJ1-1; 7 positions match TRBD1. Germline loops: CDR1 SQVTM, CDR2 ANQGSEA. This CDR3 spans 14 amino acids. Unmatched junction bases numbered 8, after V lost 4 bases and J lost 3 bases. The chain's CDR3 is CSVAVRGADTEAFF. The CDR3, as DNA: TGCAGCGTTGCTGTCAGGGGGGCGGACACTGAAGCTTTCTTT.

This clone was recorded a few times. The rearrangement links TRBV29-1 to TRBJ1-1; D remains ambiguous. V shed 7 bases and J shed 3 bases, with 12 bases lying between them. CDR1 is SQVTM and CDR2 is ANQGSEA in the germline V gene. There are 12 residues in the CDR3. The CDR3 coding sequence is TGCAGCGCCAAGGATGCGGACACTGAAGCTTTCTTT. Its protein product is CSAKDADTEAFF.

The DNA for the CDR3 is TGTGCCAGCAGCCTTCAATCCTCAGGGTTGGGGGAGACCCAGTACTTC. Translating it yields CASSLQSSGLGETQYF. The rearrangement uses TRBV11-3 and TRBJ2-5, with a weak D call TRBD1 (5 bases). Per the germline V gene, CDR1 is SGHNT and CDR2 is YENEEA. Trimming removed 5 bases at V and 5 bases at J, with 21 bases between. This CDR3 region has 16 residues.

CDR3 amino acids: CASSYMPGTRNNEQFF. CDR3 in DNA: TGTGCCAGCAGTTACATGCCCGGGACTAGAAACAATGAGCAGTTCTTC. The chain is built from TRBV6-5 and TRBJ2-1; the match to TRBD2 covers 8 bases. Unmatched junction bases numbered 8, after V lost 2 bases and J lost 5 bases. CDR3 length: 16 residues. Germline V lookup: CDR1 MNHEY, CDR2 SVGAGI.

The rearrangement uses TRBV5-1 and TRBJ1-6; 7 nucleotides align to TRBD1. V gave up 5 bases and J gave up 6 bases; unmatched junction bases: 5. CDR3 size: 14 residues. Germline V CDR1 and CDR2: SGHRS, YFSETQ. CDR3 DNA sequence: TGCGCCAGCAGGTGGGACAGCCTTAATTCACCCCTCCACTTT. Protein product: CASRWDSLNSPLHF.

The V and J genes are TRBV6-5 and TRBJ1-1; D possibly corresponds to TRBD1 (6 bases). This CDR3 has 15 residues. Trimming shortened V by 9 bases and J by 6 bases, and 23 bases separated the two germline ends. Germline lookup yields CDR1 MNHEY and CDR2 SVGAGI. CDR3 in amino acids: CASLPPTGWHPEAFF. The DNA for the CDR3 is TGTGCCAGTCTCCCCCCAACAGGGTGGCACCCTGAAGCTTTCTTT.

The rearrangement joins TRBV19 to TRBJ1-5; D unresolved. The CDR3 is 14 residues long. Germline lookup yields CDR1 LNHDA and CDR2 SQIVND (reference sequence). V dropped 5 bases and J dropped 7 bases, with 15 bases sitting between them. CDR3 sequence: CASSGTVGTQPQHF. DNA for the CDR3: TGTGCCAGTAGTGGAACAGTAGGTACCCAGCCCCAGCATTTT.

The V call is TRBV3-1 (or the pseudogene TRBV3-2), the J call TRBJ2-2, with TRBD2 identical over 10 bases. The junction had 8 bases not matched to a gene; V was cut back by 0 bases and J by 7 bases. Germline-derived CDR1 and CDR2 are LGHDT and YNNKEL (reference sequence). CDR3 length: 17 residues. This CDR3 reads CASSQEGLAGVIGELFF. The CDR3 coding sequence is TGTGCCAGCAGCCAAGAGGGGCTAGCGGGGGTTATCGGGGAGCTGTTTTTT.

The chain is built from TRBV30 and TRBJ2-5, with D maybe TRBD1 (5 bases). Trimming shortened V by 3 bases and J by 5 bases, and 19 bases separated the two germline ends. Germline V gene data show CDR1 as GTSNPN and CDR2 as SVGIG (reference sequence). CDR3 length equals 15 residues. The CDR3 DNA reads as TGTGCCTGGAGGGTTGGGGCAGACCTCCGTGAGACCCAGTACTTC. Translated, it gives CAWRVGADLRETQYF.